There are many counts of the clone carrying this T cell receptor (beta chain). Its antigen is undetermined. CDR3 length: 12 residues. Germline CDR1 is SQVTM and CDR2 is ANQGSEA. The V gene lost 7 bases and the J gene lost 5 bases, with 14 bases spanning the gap. As it was prepared, the TCRbeta library received unique molecular identifiers. MiXCR, applied by TCRdb to the PCR reads, yields one record per CDR3 protein. There are about 440,000 distinct CDR3 sequences in the sample; about 40% occur only once, and roughly a quarter lies in the top ten. The sample originates from a study of T-cell reconstitution after alpha-beta-depleted transplantation in children. Study-level findings and limits: Expanded clones from the graft, numbering several hundred, reportedly supplied alpha-beta T cells about two months after transplant. Hyperexpanded clones declined; after one year, newly produced T cells mostly supplied diversity. Surviving thymic progenitors and recipient T cells were the source of high TCRbeta diversity at day 60 in some patients.

The genes are TRBV29-1 and TRBJ2-5; the D gene is possibly TRBD2 (5 bases). The receptor comes from a girl aged 2 to 10 with aplastic anemia, due to receive a stem cell transplant. The material was PBMCs, obtained before TCRalphabeta/CD19-depleted stem cell transplant. This CDR3 is CSANHPGETQYF. The CDR3 bases are TGCAGCGCCAATCACCCGGGGGAGACCCAGTACTTC.